Sequencing of this T cell receptor beta chain was carried out in a study of T-cell reconstitution after alpha-beta-depleted transplantation in children. This clonotype was seen at least ten times. Unique molecular identifiers tagged the TCRbeta library. TCRdb reprocessed the PCR reads via MiXCR and lists one record per CDR3 protein. Of about 230,000 distinct CDR3 sequences in the sample, roughly a tenth are singletons; the top ten hold about 5.4%. Germline CDR1 is DFQATT and CDR2 is SNEGSKA (reference sequence). With 3 bases clipped from V and 1 base from J, the junction kept 5 bases outside the gene matches. The CDR3 spans 15 residues.

The specimen was PBMCs from the stem cell graft donor, collected from the stem cell graft. The sequence was collected from a human donor who donated a stem cell graft to a child with SCID. This chain connects TRBV20-1 to TRBJ2-3, with 9 bases lining up with TRBD2. The CDR3 reads CSARKAGGRTDTQYF. The CDR3 coding sequence is TGCAGTGCTAGGAAAGCGGGGGGCCGCACAGATACGCAGTATTTT.